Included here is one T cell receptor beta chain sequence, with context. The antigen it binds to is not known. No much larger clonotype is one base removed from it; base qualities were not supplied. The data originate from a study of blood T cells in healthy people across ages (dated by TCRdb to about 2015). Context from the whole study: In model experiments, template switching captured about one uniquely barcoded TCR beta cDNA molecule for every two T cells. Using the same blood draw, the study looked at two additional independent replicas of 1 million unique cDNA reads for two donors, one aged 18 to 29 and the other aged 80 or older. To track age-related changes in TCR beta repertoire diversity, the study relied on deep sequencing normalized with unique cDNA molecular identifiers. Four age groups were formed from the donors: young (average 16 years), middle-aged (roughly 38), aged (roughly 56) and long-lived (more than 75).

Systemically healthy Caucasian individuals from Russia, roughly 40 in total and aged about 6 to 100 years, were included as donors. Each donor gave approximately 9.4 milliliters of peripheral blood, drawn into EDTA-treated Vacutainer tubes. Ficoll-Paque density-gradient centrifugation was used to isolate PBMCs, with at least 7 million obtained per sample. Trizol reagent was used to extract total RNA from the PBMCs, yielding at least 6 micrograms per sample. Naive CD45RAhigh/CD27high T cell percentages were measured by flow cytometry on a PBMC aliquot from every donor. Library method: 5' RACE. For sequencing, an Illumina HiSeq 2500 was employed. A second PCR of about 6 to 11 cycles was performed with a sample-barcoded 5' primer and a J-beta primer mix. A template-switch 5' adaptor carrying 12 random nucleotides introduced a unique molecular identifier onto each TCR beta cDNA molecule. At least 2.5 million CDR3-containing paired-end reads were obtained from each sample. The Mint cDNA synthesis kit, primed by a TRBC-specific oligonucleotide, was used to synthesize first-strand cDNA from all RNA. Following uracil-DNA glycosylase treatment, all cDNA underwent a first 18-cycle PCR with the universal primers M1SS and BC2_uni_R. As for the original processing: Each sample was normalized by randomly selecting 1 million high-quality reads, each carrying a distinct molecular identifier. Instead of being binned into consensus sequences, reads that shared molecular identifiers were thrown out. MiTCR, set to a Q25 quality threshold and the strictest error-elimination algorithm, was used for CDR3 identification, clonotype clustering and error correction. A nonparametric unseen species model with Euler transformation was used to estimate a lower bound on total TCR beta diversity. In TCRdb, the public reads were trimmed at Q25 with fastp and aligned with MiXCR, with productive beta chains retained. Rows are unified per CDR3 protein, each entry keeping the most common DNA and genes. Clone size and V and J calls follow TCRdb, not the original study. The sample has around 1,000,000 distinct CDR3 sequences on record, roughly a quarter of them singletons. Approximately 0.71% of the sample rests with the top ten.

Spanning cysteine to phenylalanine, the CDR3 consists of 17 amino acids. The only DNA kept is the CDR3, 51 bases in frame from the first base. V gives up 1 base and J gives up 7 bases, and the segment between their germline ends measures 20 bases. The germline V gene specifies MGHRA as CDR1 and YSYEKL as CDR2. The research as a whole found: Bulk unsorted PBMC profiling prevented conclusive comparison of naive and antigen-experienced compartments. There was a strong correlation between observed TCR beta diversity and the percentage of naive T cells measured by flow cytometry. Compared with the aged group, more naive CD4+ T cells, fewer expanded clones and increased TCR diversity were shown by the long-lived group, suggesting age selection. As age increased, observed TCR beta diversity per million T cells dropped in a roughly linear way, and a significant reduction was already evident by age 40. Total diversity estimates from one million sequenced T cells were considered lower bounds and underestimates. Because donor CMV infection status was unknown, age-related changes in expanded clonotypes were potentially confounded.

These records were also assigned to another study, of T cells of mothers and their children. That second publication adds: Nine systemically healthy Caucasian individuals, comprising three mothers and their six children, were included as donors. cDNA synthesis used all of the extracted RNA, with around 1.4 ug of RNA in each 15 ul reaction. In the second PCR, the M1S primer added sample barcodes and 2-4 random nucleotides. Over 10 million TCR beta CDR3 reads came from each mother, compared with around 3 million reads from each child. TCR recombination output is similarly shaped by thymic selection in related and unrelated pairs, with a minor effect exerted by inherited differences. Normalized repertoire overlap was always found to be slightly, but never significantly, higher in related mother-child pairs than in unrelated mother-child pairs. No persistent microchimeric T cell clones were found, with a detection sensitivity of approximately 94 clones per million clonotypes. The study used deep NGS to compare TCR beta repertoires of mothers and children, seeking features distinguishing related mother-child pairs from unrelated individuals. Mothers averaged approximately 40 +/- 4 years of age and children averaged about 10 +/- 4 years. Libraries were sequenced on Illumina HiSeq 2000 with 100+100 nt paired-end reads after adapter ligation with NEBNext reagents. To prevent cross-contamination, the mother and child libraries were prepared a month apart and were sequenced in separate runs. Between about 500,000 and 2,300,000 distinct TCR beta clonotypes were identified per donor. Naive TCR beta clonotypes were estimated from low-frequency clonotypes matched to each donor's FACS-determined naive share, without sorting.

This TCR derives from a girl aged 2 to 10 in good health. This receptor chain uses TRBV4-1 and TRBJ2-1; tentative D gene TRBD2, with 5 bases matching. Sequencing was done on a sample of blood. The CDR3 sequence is CASSQVHRGLVGNEQFF. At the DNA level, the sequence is TGCGCCAGCAGCCAAGTCCACCGGGGTCTAGTGGGTAATGAGCAGTTCTTC.